This TCR beta chain emerged from a study of spatial heterogeneity in lung cancer. Documented time point: sample taken at primary tumor resection. Whole RNA obtained from tumor, nontumor lung or frozen PBMC underwent sequencing without sorting. MiXCR, applied by TCRdb to the 5' RACE reads, yields one record per CDR3 protein. The sample carries roughly 13,000 distinct CDR3 sequences, about 3.8% recorded once. This clonotype occurred a few times. The library was designed around alpha chains, so this beta chain is a stray read whose abundance carries little weight. Sequenced here: PBMCs, sampled at surgery. The TCR comes from a male donor with early-stage non-small cell lung cancer.

The CDR3 spells CASSQDLADRSGEQFF. CDR3 nucleotides: TGCGCCAGCAGCCAAGATCTTGCGGACAGGTCGGGGGAGCAGTTCTTC. The chain employs TRBV4-1 and TRBJ2-1; TRBD1 agrees at 7 bases. The V gene end was trimmed by 0 bases and the J gene end by 10 bases; junction bases not matched to a gene: 12. This CDR3 has 16 amino acids. CDR1 is MGHRA and CDR2 is YSYEKL in the germline V gene.